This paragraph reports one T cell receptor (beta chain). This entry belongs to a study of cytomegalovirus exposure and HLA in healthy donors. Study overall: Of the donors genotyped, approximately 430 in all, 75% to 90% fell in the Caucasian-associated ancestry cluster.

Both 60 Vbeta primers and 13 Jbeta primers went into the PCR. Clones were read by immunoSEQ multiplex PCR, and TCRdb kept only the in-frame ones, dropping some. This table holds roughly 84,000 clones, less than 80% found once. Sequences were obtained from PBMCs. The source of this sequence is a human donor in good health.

The chain's CDR3 is CASSLARDFSGNTIYF. The DNA of the CDR3 is TGTGCCAGCAGCTTAGCGCGGGACTTCTCTGGAAACACCATATATTTT. The chain combines TRBV7-8 with TRBJ1-3, with a tentative D call TRBD1 (5 bases). The CDR3 consists of 16 residues. Germline V gene data show CDR1 as SGHVS and CDR2 as FQNEAQ. Between the trimmed V and J ends, which lost 0 bases and 0 bases, there was a span of 9 bases.